A single T cell receptor (beta chain) is shown here with its context. The sample belongs to a study of blood T cell repertoires in COVID-19. Study information: In each case, the material was cDNA or gDNA derived from T cells, B-cell-depleted T cells, or PBMCs.

Germline V lookup: CDR1 SGHDT, CDR2 YYEEEE. CDR3 length: 16 amino acids. J was trimmed by 8 bases and V by 0 bases; bases with no gene match: 9. The protocol was immunoSEQ multiplex PCR, while the TCRdb copy is restricted to in-frame clones and leaves out a portion. The table lists under 200,000 clones, 80% of them singletons. The participants were between roughly 18 and 100 years old and came from 20 to 30 US areas. Which cohort a participant joined came from the clinical history participants gave. Two negative PCRs, clearance, or symptom resolution had been documented for recovered Cohort 3 donors. The chain employs TRBV5-6 and TRBJ1-4; 8 bases line up with TRBD1. The source is a woman between 55 and 75 years old who had recovered from COVID-19. Sequenced input: PBMCs or T cells enriched from blood (not recorded which). The CDR3 region has the DNA TGTGCCAGCAGCTTGGCGCTACAGGGGGGAAAAGAAAAACTGTTTTTT. Encoded protein: CASSLALQGGKEKLFF.